These 7 T cell receptor beta chains share one sample of origin, sequenced in a study of metastatic and nonmetastatic thyroid tumors. TCRdb re-called the PCR reads via MiXCR. The data contain tens of thousands of clones, approximately 40% of them singletons. Patients underwent thyroid surgery, and none had received any treatment before it. Sequenced material: tumor tissue. Receptor source: a female donor with papillary thyroid cancer or a benign thyroid nodule (not recorded which). Some clones in this sample may be carry-over from other donors' samples.

The V gene is TRBV2, the J gene TRBJ2-5; possible D gene TRBD1, 6 bases. The germline gives CDR1 SNHLY, CDR2 FYNNEI. V dropped 0 bases and J dropped 0 bases, with 8 bases sitting between them. The CDR3 consists of 15 residues. The CDR3 DNA reads as TGTGCCAGCAGTGAAGCGTGGACAGACCAAGAGACCCAGTACTTC. Translating it yields CASSEAWTDQETQYF. The entire variable domain, with the rest obtained from reference TRBV2 and TRBJ2-5, is as follows: EPEVTQTPSHQVTQMGQEVILRCVPISNHLYFYWYRQILGQKVEFLVSFYNNEISEKSEIFDDQFSVERPDGSNFTLKIRSTKLEDSAMYFCASSEAWTDQETQYFGPGTRLLVL.

A single count supports this clone. This chain uses TRBV7-8 with TRBJ2-6; D gene unclear. The ends were cut back, 6 bases at V and 0 bases at J, with 12 bases in the middle. Germline lookup yields CDR1 SGHVS and CDR2 FQNEAQ. The CDR3 is 16 residues long. CDR3 loop: CASSHYPSSGANVLTF. The CDR3 DNA reads as TGTGCCAGCAGTCATTATCCCAGCTCTGGGGCCAACGTCCTGACTTTC.

There are a few counts of this clone. The chain links TRBV24-1 to TRBJ2-5, with D maybe TRBD2 (6 bases). CDR1 is KGHDR and CDR2 is SFDVKD in the germline V gene. The CDR3 covers 16 residues. V was shortened by 3 bases and J by 5 bases, with 18 bases between the two germline ends. The CDR3 sequence: CATSDPSGQAGETQYF. The CDR3 nucleotides read TGTGCCACCAGTGATCCCTCCGGCCAGGCGGGGGAGACCCAGTACTTC.

This clone is deemed large (0.1 to 1%). The rearrangement uses TRBV7-2 and TRBJ2-2; 12 positions agree with TRBD2. This CDR3 has 17 amino acids. V lost 3 bases and J lost 1; bases outside the gene matches: 3. Germline values: CDR1 SGHTA, CDR2 FQGNSA. The CDR3 sequence is CASSLATSGRNTGELFF. CDR3 bases: TGTGCCAGCAGCTTGGCGACTAGCGGGAGGAACACCGGGGAGCTGTTTTTT.

This chain links TRBV12-3 or TRBV12-4 with TRBJ2-5; D gene uncertain. The CDR3 spans 14 residues. V shed 1 base and J shed 2 bases, with 8 bases lying between them. CDR3 bases: TGTGCCAGCAGTTTAGGGCGGATACAAGAGACCCAGTACTTC. Translation: CASSLGRIQETQYF.

The V call is TRBV11-2, the J call TRBJ2-7, with D possibly being TRBD2 (5 bases). V dropped 5 bases and J dropped 1 base, with 18 bases sitting between them. This CDR3 is built from 16 residues. The germline V gene encodes CDR1 SGHAT and CDR2 FQNNGV. CDR3 sequence: CASSTRTFTTSYEQYF. The CDR3 nucleotides are TGTGCCAGCAGCACCCGGACTTTTACCACTTCCTACGAGCAGTACTTC.

The chain couples TRBV5-1 to TRBJ2-5; tentatively, D is TRBD2 (6 bases). This CDR3 has 15 amino acids. In germline, CDR1 is SGHRS, CDR2 YFSETQ. Trimming pared 0 bases from V and 4 bases from J, leaving 13 bases between. CDR3 loop: CASSLGGVVRETQYF. The CDR3 DNA sequence: TGCGCCAGCAGCTTGGGGGGGGTAGTTAGAGAGACCCAGTACTTC.